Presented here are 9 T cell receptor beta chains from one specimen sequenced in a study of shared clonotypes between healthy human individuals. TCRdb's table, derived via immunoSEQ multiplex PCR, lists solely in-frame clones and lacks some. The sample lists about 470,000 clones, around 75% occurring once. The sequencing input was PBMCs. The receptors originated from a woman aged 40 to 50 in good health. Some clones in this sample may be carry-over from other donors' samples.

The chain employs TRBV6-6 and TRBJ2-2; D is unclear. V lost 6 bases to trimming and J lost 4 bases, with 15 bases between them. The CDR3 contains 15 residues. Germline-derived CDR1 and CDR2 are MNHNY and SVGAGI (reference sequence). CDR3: CASSPLGFSTGELFF. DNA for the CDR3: TGTGCCAGCAGCCCTTTGGGGTTTAGCACCGGGGAGCTGTTTTTT.

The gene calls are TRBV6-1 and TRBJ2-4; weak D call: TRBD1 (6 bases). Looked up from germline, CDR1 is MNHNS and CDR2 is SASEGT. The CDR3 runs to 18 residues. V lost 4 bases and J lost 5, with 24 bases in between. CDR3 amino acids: CASSVVGVGTTHQNIQYF. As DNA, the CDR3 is TGTGCCAGCAGTGTCGTAGGGGTAGGGACAACTCATCAAAACATTCAGTACTTC.

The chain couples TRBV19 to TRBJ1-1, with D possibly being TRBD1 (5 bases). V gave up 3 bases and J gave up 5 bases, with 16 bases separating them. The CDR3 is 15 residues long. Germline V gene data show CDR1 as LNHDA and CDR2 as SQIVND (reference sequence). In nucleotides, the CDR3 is TGTGCCAGTAGTATTATGGCGGCAGGGCAAACTGAAGCTTTCTTT. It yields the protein CASSIMAAGQTEAFF.

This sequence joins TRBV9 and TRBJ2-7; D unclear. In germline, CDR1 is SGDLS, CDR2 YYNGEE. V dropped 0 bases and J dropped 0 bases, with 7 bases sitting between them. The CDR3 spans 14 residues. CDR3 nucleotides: TGTGCCAGCAGCGTAGCTTCGGACTCCTACGAGCAGTACTTC. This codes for CASSVASDSYEQYF.

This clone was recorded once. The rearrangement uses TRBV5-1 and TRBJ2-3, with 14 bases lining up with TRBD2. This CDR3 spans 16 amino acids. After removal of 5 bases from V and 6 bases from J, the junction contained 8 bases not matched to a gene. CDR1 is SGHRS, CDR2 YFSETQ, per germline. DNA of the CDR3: TGCGCCAGCAGGACCGGGACTAGCGGGAGTAGCGATACGCAGTATTTT. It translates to CASRTGTSGSSDTQYF.

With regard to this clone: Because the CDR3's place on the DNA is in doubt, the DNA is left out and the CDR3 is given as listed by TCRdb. Here the CDR3 reads CASSVGNSFFGDTQYF. The gene calls are TRBV9 and TRBJ2-3. The length of the CDR3 is 16 amino acids, counting both ends. In germline, CDR1 is SGDLS, CDR2 YYNGEE.

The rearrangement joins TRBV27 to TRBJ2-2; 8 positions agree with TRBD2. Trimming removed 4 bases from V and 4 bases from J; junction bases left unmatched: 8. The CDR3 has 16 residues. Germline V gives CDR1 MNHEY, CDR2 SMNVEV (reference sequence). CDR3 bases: TGTGCCAGCAGTTGGACAGCGGGAGCCAGCACCGGGGAGCTGTTTTTT. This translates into CASSWTAGASTGELFF.

The CDR3, as DNA: TGTGCCAGCTCACCTTCAATAATCGCGACAGGGGAGGCCGGGGAGCTGTTTTTT. Protein: CASSPSIIATGEAGELFF. The chain couples TRBV18 to TRBJ2-2; 8 bases match TRBD1. Looked up from germline, CDR1 is KGHSH and CDR2 is LQKENI. V shed 3 bases, J shed 6 bases, and the junction held 15 bases outside the gene matches. This CDR3 spans 18 amino acids.

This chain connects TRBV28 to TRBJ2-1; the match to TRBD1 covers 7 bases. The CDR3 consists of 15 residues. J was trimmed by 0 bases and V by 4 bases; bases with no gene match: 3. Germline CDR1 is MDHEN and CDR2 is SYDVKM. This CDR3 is CASSSGTVSYNEQFF. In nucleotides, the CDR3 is TGTGCCAGCAGTTCCGGGACAGTCTCCTACAATGAGCAGTTCTTC.